The 16 T cell receptor beta chains presented below share a single source sample, sequenced in a study of human CD8 memory T cell subsets. Sequencing libraries of TCR beta were made by UMI-labeled 5' RACE. TCRdb reprocessed the 5' RACE reads and reports one entry per CDR3 protein, with no DNA. The sample has roughly 8,900 distinct CDR3 sequences. Classification as TPEX applied to CCR7+ PD-1+ TIGIT+ early memory CD8+ T cells bearing exhausted-like traits. Sample: CD8+ T cells from PBMCs. The source of these receptors is a human donor in good health.

This rearrangement joins TRBV6-4 to TRBJ2-2; TCRdb indicates TRBD2, and absent DNA this call remains unverified. Germline V gene lookup returns CDR1 MRHNA and CDR2 SNTAGT. The CDR3 contains 16 residues. CDR3: CASTPTAGGQSGELFF.

The chain uses TRBV27 and TRBJ2-1; TCRdb designates TRBD1, a call that cannot be tested without DNA. The germline gives CDR1 MNHEY, CDR2 SMNVEV (reference sequence). The CDR3 contains 14 residues. CDR3 sequence: CASSSGTAGNEQFF.

The CDR3 loop is CSVPNDRNSYEQYF. The genes are TRBV29-1 and TRBJ2-7. From germline, CDR1 is SQVTM and CDR2 ANQGSEA. This CDR3 comprises 14 residues.

The chain recombines TRBV4-1 with TRBJ2-5; TCRdb's D call, TRBD1, is unchecked because there is no DNA. This CDR3 comprises 16 residues. The germline CDR1 and CDR2 sequences are MGHRA and YSYEKL. Here the CDR3 reads CASSQEGARDQETQYF.

This clonotype is identified as medium-sized from frequency. J is TRBJ2-1 and V is TRBV29-1; checking the TCRdb D call of TRBD1 is not possible without DNA. This CDR3 has 14 residues. CDR1 SQVTM and CDR2 ANQGSEA come from the germline V gene. This CDR3 reads CSVESRDRVYEQFF.

The genes are TRBV30 and TRBJ2-3. CDR3 length equals 13 residues. CDR1 GTSNPN and CDR2 SVGIG come from the germline V gene (reference sequence). This CDR3 is CAWSVYSTDTQYF.

The chain recombines TRBV7-3 with TRBJ1-1; checking the TCRdb D call of TRBD1 is not possible without DNA. The CDR3 is made up of 15 amino acids. Looked up from germline, CDR1 is SGHTA and CDR2 is FQGTGA. CDR3 sequence: CASSPGTAGDTEAFF.

The chain joins TRBV7-3 to TRBJ2-7; TCRdb designates TRBD2, a call that cannot be tested without DNA. The CDR3 spans 13 residues. CDR1 is SGHTA, CDR2 FQGTGA, per germline. This CDR3 reads CASSSPPSYEQYF.

The rearrangement links TRBV7-2 to TRBJ2-7; absent DNA, TCRdb's TRBD1 call cannot be checked. Germline V gives CDR1 SGHTA, CDR2 FQGNSA. CDR3 length: 19 amino acids. CDR3 sequence: CASSLVGPQGAIIFYEQYF.

The genes are TRBV15 and TRBJ2-7; the D gene TCRdb calls, TRBD1, cannot be checked with no DNA. This CDR3 has 14 amino acids. CDR1 and CDR2 from the germline V gene are LNHNV and YYDKDF (reference sequence). The CDR3 spells CATSGGQGVYEQYF.

The V gene is TRBV27, the J gene TRBJ2-2; TCRdb calls TRBD1, which cannot be checked without DNA. Germline assignment: CDR1 MNHEY and CDR2 SMNVEV (reference sequence). This CDR3 spans 14 amino acids. The CDR3 here is CASSLWKGTGELFF.

The chain combines TRBV19 with TRBJ2-3. Germline lookup yields CDR1 LNHDA and CDR2 SQIVND (reference sequence). The CDR3 is made up of 13 amino acids. CDR3 amino acids: CASSIDYPDTQYF.

The J gene is TRBJ2-1, the V gene TRBV7-6; the D call of TRBD2 rests on TCRdb alone, since no DNA is present to check it. The CDR3 has 16 residues. Germline assignment: CDR1 SGHVS and CDR2 FNYEAQ. CDR3 region: CASRPQTSGTYNEQFF.

The CDR3 protein is CASSLTSGEKNTQYF. The chain is built from TRBV12-3 or TRBV12-4 and TRBJ2-3; the D call of TRBD2 rests on TCRdb alone, since no DNA is present to check it. The CDR3 is made up of 15 amino acids.

The chain is built from TRBV28 and TRBJ1-3; TCRdb's D gene call, TRBD1, goes unchecked for lack of DNA. Germline assignment: CDR1 MDHEN and CDR2 SYDVKM. There are 15 residues in the CDR3. This CDR3 reads CASSLLGTGGNTIYF. Full variable domain (missing parts from reference TRBV28 and TRBJ1-3): DVKVTQSSRYLVKRTGEKVFLECVQDMDHENMFWYRQDPGLGLRLIYFSYDVKMKEKGDIPEGYSVSREKKERFSLILESASTNQTSMYLCASSLLGTGGNTIYFGEGSWLTVV.

The rearrangement joins TRBV9 to TRBJ2-7; TCRdb proposes TRBD2, but this gene call is untestable without DNA. The CDR3 has 15 residues. The germline gives CDR1 SGDLS, CDR2 YYNGEE. The CDR3 region is CASSATSGSSYEQYF.